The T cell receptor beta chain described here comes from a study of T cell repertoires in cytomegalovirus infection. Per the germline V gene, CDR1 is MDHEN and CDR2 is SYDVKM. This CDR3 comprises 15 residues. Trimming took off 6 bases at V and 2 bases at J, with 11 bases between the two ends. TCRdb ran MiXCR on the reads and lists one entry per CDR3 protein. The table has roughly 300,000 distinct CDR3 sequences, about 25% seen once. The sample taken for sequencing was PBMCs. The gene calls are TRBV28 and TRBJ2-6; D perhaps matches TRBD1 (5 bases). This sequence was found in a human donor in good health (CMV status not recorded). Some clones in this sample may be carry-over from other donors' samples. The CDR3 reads CASRTVGPGANVLTF. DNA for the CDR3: TGTGCCAGCAGAACCGTGGGGCCTGGGGCCAACGTCCTGACTTTC.